This T cell receptor (beta chain) was recorded in a study of cytomegalovirus exposure and HLA in healthy donors. In regard to this clone: The antigen remains unidentified.

Broader study findings: With later analysis, a missense DCLRE1C variant became linked to TCR beta V- and J-gene trimming.

There are 17 residues in the CDR3. V shed 0 bases and J 1 base; nucleotides not matched to a gene: 2. Germline-derived CDR1 and CDR2 are LGHNA and YNFKEQ. PCR primers comprised 60 Vbeta and 13 Jbeta primers. Data came from immunoSEQ multiplex PCR; TCRdb stores just in-frame clones and leaves some out. The sample lists roughly 190,000 clones; roughly 68% were seen once. Sequencing input: PBMCs. The clonotype comes from a woman in her 30s in good health and CMV-seronegative. This chain uses TRBV4-2 with TRBJ2-3; 12 positions agree with TRBD2. For the CDR3, the DNA is TGTGCCAGCAGCCAAGATTGGACTAGCGGGGGCACAGATACGCAGTATTTT. Residues: CASSQDWTSGGTDTQYF.